The rows below give T cell receptor beta chains drawn from one sample of a study of T cells in Graves' hyperthyroidism and ophthalmopathy. MiXCR, applied by TCRdb to the multiplex PCR reads, yields one record per CDR3 protein. The sample shows more than 300,000 distinct CDR3 sequences, about a sixth of them seen only once. The sequencing sample was made of blood. The receptors stem from a woman aged 25-40 years with Graves' hyperthyroidism that later progressed to Graves' ophthalmopathy. Both conserved end residues are trimmed from each CDR3. The order of the fields is V gene, J gene, CDR3 protein.

TRBV6-1	TRBJ2-7	ASSEVGTGVEQY
TRBV19	TRBJ2-7	ASSISGAGGYEQY
TRBV6-2/TRBV6-3	TRBJ2-3	ASSLDRGLAGATDTQY
TRBV7-9	TRBJ1-1	ASSLDREITEAF
TRBV3-1	TRBJ1-6	ASSQGAGHNSPLH
TRBV27	TRBJ2-6	ASSRLLGQSPWRSGANVLT
TRBV12-3/TRBV12-4	TRBJ2-1	ASSPRPPGEQF
TRBV27	TRBJ2-3	ASSRRNPTDTQY
TRBV11-3	TRBJ2-6	ASSPWTGDYSGANVLT
TRBV27	TRBJ1-6	ASSSGTSPLH
TRBV12-3/TRBV12-4	TRBJ2-5	ASSFRWVETQY
TRBV7-9	TRBJ2-3	ASSKTDTQY
TRBV5-4	TRBJ2-5	ASSKRLAPGSETQY
TRBV6-2/TRBV6-3	TRBJ2-1	ASSDGSSYNEQF
TRBV3-1	TRBJ2-5	ASSSSLSTQY
TRBV19	TRBJ2-1	ASSNDRGARNEQF
TRBV7-2	TRBJ2-1	ASSISGGTYNEQF
TRBV10-3	TRBJ1-1	AISGKKVGMNTEAF
TRBV12-3/TRBV12-4	TRBJ1-4	ASSSTGDSDEKLF
TRBV24-1	TRBJ2-3	ATSDRGFTDTQY
TRBV19	TRBJ2-1	ASSLSRTSSYNEQF
TRBV27	TRBJ2-5	ASRVAGGHETQY
TRBV19	TRBJ2-4	ASSIAFPGLAGNIQY
TRBV20-1	TRBJ1-5	SARDMMWDPGQPQH
TRBV11-2	TRBJ1-1	ASSPGTGGWAF